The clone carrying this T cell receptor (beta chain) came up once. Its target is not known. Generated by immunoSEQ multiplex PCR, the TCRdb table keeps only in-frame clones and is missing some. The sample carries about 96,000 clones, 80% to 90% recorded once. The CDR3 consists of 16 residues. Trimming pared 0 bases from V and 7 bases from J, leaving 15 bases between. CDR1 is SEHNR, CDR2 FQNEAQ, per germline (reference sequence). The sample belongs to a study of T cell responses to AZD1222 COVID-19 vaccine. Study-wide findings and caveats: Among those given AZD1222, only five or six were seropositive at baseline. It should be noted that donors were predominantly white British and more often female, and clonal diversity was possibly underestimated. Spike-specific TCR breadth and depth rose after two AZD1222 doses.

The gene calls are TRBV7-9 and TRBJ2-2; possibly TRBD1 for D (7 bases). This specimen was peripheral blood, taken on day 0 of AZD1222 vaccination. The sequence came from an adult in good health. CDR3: CASSLAYGGGSGELFF. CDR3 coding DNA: TGTGCCAGCAGCTTAGCCTATGGAGGGGGCAGCGGGGAGCTGTTTTTT.